The 10 T cell receptor beta chains listed next were all sequenced from one sample in a study of PD-1 blockade in classical Hodgkin lymphoma. Sequencing used immunoSEQ multiplex PCR; TCRdb keeps in-frame clones, though not all of them. The sample yields roughly 150,000 clones, about 81% seen once. Each patient experienced a relapse that followed autologous stem cell transplantation, and brentuximab vedotin exposure varied. The starting material was peripheral blood mononuclear cells (PBMCs), obtained before the second cycle of nivolumab. These receptors were obtained from a human donor with classical Hodgkin lymphoma.

In its sample, this clone was seen many times. This chain links TRBV7-2 with TRBJ2-7; 9 bases line up with TRBD1. The CDR3 consists of 15 residues. Germline V CDR1 and CDR2: SGHTA, FQGNSA. Trimming took 2 bases from V and 1 from J; bases not matched to a gene: 3. The CDR3 nucleotides read TGTGCCAGCAGCTTACCCGGGACAGGGTCCTACGAGCAGTACTTC. Translated: CASSLPGTGSYEQYF.

The chain uses TRBV7-2 and TRBJ1-5, with TRBD1 identical over 7 bases. The J segment lost 9 bases and the V segment lost 5 bases, leaving 10 bases of the junction unmatched. The germline V gene encodes CDR1 SGHTA and CDR2 FQGNSA. CDR3 length: 14 amino acids. The CDR3 region has the DNA TGTGCCAGCAGCCCCGGGACAGTAGGGGGGCCCCAGCATTTT. Protein product: CASSPGTVGGPQHF.

This clone was observed a few times. The CDR3 region has the DNA TGTGCCAGCAGTTCAGGGCCACGGGTCCCTCCCCTCCACTTT. It codes for CASSSGPRVPPLHF. The gene calls are TRBV27 and TRBJ1-6; maybe TRBD1 (5 bases). This CDR3 is 14 amino acids long. The germline V gene encodes CDR1 MNHEY and CDR2 SMNVEV (reference sequence). V shed 4 bases and J shed 13 bases, with 17 bases lying between them.

This clone was seen a single time. The rearrangement links TRBV5-1 to TRBJ2-7, with 10 bases aligning to TRBD1. V trimming: 3 bases; J trimming: 3 bases; junction bases outside the gene matches: 6. This CDR3 comprises 15 residues. Looked up from germline, CDR1 is SGHRS and CDR2 is YFSETQ. CDR3 DNA: TGCGCCAGCAGCTCGGGAGGGGACAGGGGCTACGAGCAGTACTTC. Translated: CASSSGGDRGYEQYF.

This chain uses TRBV7-6 with TRBJ2-1, with TRBD1 matching over 9 bases. With 5 bases clipped from V and 6 bases from J, the junction kept 14 bases outside the gene matches. The CDR3 has 17 residues. Germline assignment: CDR1 SGHVS and CDR2 FNYEAQ. The CDR3 nucleotides read TGTGCCAGCAGCGATTACTACAGGGGGCTGTCATTCAATGAGCAGTTCTTC. Translated: CASSDYYRGLSFNEQFF.

V is TRBV29-1 and J is TRBJ1-4; 7 bases line up with TRBD1. Germline assignment: CDR1 SQVTM and CDR2 ANQGSEA. V was clipped by 4 bases and J by 8 bases; unmatched bases: 7. The CDR3 contains 13 residues. CDR3 bases: TGCAGCGTTGGGGGACAGCGGGGGGAAAAACTGTTTTTT. This encodes CSVGGQRGEKLFF.

This chain joins TRBV6-5 and TRBJ2-2; D is possibly TRBD1 (5 bases). V was pared by 2 bases and J by 2 bases, with 9 bases between. CDR1 and CDR2 from the germline V gene are MNHEY and SVGAGI. The CDR3 is made up of 15 amino acids. In nucleotides, the CDR3 is TGTGCCAGCAGTTACGCCAGGGTCAACACCGGGGAGCTGTTTTTT. This sequence encodes CASSYARVNTGELFF.

The gene calls are TRBV25-1 and TRBJ2-3; 10 bases align to TRBD2. The ends lost 1 base at V and 3 bases at J; junction bases unmatched: 10. The CDR3 consists of 18 residues. CDR1 and CDR2 (germline): MGHDK, SYGVNS. The CDR3: CASSEFVLAGLVTDTQYF. CDR3 bases: TGTGCCAGCAGTGAATTCGTACTAGCGGGATTAGTGACAGATACGCAGTATTTT.

This clone was observed a few times. The V and J genes are TRBV6-5 and TRBJ1-2; 7 bases agree with TRBD1. The germline V gene has CDR1 MNHEY and CDR2 SVGAGI. V was pared by 6 bases and J by 4 bases, with 8 bases of the junction left unmatched. This CDR3 spans 14 amino acids. DNA of the CDR3: TGTGCCAGCAGGGAACAGGGGCCGAGCTATGGCTACACCTTC. Its translation: CASREQGPSYGYTF.

The chain links TRBV10-3 to TRBJ2-4; the D is unclear. V lost 0 bases and J lost 7, with 10 bases in between. The CDR3 is 14 residues long. Germline loops: CDR1 ENHRY, CDR2 SYGVKD. The chain's CDR3 is CAISESPRSNIQYF. For the CDR3, the DNA is TGTGCCATCAGTGAGTCGCCTCGATCGAACATTCAGTACTTC.